This T cell receptor (beta chain) was profiled in a study of T cell changes during pregnancy in multiple sclerosis. The V end was cut by 6 bases, the J end by 4 bases, with 15 bases between. CDR3 size: 14 residues. Germline CDR1 is SNHLY and CDR2 is FYNNEI. Generated by immunoSEQ multiplex PCR, the TCRdb table keeps only in-frame clones and is missing some. The sample gives tens of thousands of clones, 93% of which show up once; 2.5% is in the top ten. The material sequenced was peripheral blood, taken in the second trimester of pregnancy. The clonotype was recovered from a female donor with multiple sclerosis, enrolled in a pregnancy study. The rearrangement uses TRBV2 and TRBJ2-5, with D perhaps TRBD2 (6 bases). The CDR3 sequence: CASRVSVGGETQYF. The CDR3, as DNA: TGTGCCAGCAGGGTGTCAGTGGGGGGAGAGACCCAGTACTTC.